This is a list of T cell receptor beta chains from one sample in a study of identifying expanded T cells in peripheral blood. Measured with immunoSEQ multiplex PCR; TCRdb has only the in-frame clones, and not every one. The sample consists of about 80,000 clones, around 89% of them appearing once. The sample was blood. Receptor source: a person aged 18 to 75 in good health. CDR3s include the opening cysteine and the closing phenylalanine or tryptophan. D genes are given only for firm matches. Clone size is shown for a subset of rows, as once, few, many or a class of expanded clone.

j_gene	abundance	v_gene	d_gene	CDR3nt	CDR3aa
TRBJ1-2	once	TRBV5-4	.	TGTGCCAGCAGCTTGGGCAGGGTCGGCCATGGCTACACCTTC	CASSLGRVGHGYTF
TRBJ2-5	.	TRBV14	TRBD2	TGTGCCAGCAGCTCCACGGGACTAGCGGGGGGGGAAGAGACCCAGTACTTC	CASSSTGLAGGEETQYF
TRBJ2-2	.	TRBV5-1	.	TGCGCCAGCAAAACCACACTAGGAGCGGGCGGGGAGCTGTTTTTT	CASKTTLGAGGELFF
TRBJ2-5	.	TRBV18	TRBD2	TGTGCCAGCTCATCAGGACTAGCCTACCAAGAGACCCAGTACTTC	CASSSGLAYQETQYF
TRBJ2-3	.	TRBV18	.	TGTGCCAGCTCACCGGTAGAGAGCACAGATACGCAGTATTTT	CASSPVESTDTQYF
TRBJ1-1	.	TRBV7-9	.	TGTGCCAGCTGTTGGGGAGAGGAAGCTTTCTTT	CASCWGEEAFF
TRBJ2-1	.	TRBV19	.	TGTGCCGCCGACAGGAGCTCCTACAATGAGCAGTTCTTC	CAADRSSYNEQFF
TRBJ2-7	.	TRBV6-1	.	TGTGCCAGCAGGGAAGTATCTTGGGGGTTCGGGAACTACGAGCAGTACTTC	CASREVSWGFGNYEQYF
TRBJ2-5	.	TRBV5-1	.	TGCGCCAGCAGCTTGGCCACCGGGGGTTTCCAAGAGACCCAGTACTTC	CASSLATGGFQETQYF
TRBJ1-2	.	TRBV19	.	TGTGCCAGTAGTAGTTCAGCTAACTATGGCTACACCTTC	CASSSSANYGYTF
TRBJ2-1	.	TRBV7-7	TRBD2	TGTGCCAGTTCACCGGGGGGGTCGCCGTGGCTTGGTGAGCAGTTCTTC	CASSPGGSPWLGEQFF
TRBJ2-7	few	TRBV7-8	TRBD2	TGTGCCAGCAGCGCCCGGGGGGAGACCTACGAGCAGTACTTC	CASSARGETYEQYF
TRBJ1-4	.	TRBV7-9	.	TGTGCCAGCAGCTTAGGACAGGTTAATGAAAAACTGTTTTTT	CASSLGQVNEKLFF
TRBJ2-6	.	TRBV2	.	TGTGCCAGCAGTTCCGGACCGTTCTCTGGGGCCAACGTCCTGACTTTC	CASSSGPFSGANVLTF
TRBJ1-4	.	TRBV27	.	TGTGCCAGCAGTTTATCGGTCGGGGCTGGAAAACTGTTTTTT	CASSLSVGAGKLFF
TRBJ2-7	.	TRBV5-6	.	TGTGCCAGCAGCTTGGGACCCTCCGGGGACTACGAGCAGTACTTC	CASSLGPSGDYEQYF
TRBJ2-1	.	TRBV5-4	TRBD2	TGTGCCAGCAGCCCGGGACCGACTAGCGGGGGGGCAGATGAGCAGTTCTTC	CASSPGPTSGGADEQFF
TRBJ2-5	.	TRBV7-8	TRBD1	TGTGCCAGCAGCCCCATCCACAGGGGACAAGAGACCCAGTACTTC	CASSPIHRGQETQYF
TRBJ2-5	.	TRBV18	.	TGTGCCAGCTCACTCTCGATGTCGGGGGCCAACGTCTTGGAGACCCAGTACTTC	CASSLSMSGANVLETQYF
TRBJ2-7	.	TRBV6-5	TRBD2	TGTGCCAGCAGCATAGCGGGGGGGACCTACGAGCAGTACTTC	CASSIAGGTYEQYF
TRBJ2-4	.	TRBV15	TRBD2	TGTGCCACCAGCAGAGATCGAGATACGGGACTAGCGGGGGGATATATAGCCAAAAACATTCAGTACTTC	CATSRDRDTGLAGGYIAKNIQYF
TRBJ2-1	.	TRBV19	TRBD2	TGTGCCAGTAGTAGGAATCCTAGCGGGGTTAACAATGAGCAGTTCTTC	CASSRNPSGVNNEQFF
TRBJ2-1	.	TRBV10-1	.	TGCGCCAGCCGGTCGGTGGTGTTTTGGTCCTACAATGAGCAGTTCTTC	CASRSVVFWSYNEQFF
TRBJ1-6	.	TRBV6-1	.	TGTGCCAGCAGTGAAGAGGAAGGGGTCGGCCTCCACTTT	CASSEEEGVGLHF
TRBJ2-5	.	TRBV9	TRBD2	TGTGCCAGCAGCGCCGGACTAGGGCAAGAGACCCAGTACTTC	CASSAGLGQETQYF
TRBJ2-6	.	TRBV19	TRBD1	TGTGCCAGTAGAGGACAGGGTGGTGGGGCCAACGTCCTGACTTTC	CASRGQGGGANVLTF
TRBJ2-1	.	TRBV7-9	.	TGTGCCAGCAGCGCTGGGGCGCAGTTCTTC	CASSAGAQFF
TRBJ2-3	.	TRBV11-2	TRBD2	TGTGCCAGCAGCTTATGGGGACTAGCGGGCACAGATACGCAGTATTTT	CASSLWGLAGTDTQYF
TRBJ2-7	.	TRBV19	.	TGTGCCAGTAGTCCGTCCAGGGGTTTGGTCTACGAGCAGTACTTC	CASSPSRGLVYEQYF